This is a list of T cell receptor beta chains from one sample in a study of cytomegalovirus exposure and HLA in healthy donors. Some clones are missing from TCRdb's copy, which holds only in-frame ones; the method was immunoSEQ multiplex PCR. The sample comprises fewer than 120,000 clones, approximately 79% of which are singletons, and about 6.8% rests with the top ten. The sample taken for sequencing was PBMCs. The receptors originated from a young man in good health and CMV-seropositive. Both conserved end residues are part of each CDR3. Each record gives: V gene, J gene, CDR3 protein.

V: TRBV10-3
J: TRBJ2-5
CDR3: CAISPQFQETQYF

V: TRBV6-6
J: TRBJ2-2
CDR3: CATNRDTSNTGELFF

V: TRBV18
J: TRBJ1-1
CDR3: CASSPSEGPTEAFF

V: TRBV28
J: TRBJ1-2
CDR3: CASSLKIDYGYTF

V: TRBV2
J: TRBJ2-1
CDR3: CASSRGTGGEQFF

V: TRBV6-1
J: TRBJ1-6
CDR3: CASSGASRGGYSPLHF

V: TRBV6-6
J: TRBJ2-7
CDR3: CASWTSGDYEQYF

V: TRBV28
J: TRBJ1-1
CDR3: CASSLGGIPSGVTEAFF

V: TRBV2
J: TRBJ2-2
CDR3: CASSVPSGNNTGELFF

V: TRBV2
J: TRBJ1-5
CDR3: CASSPDGGRQPQHF

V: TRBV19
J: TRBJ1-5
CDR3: CASSDSTSNQPQHF

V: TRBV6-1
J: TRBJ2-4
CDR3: CASKARGGKNIQYF

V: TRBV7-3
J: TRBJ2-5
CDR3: CASSRGTSGGAETQYF

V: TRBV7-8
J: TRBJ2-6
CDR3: CASSRWGANVLTF

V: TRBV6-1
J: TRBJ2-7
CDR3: CASSEYRGAEQYF

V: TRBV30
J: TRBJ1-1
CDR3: CAWSRDSQMNTEAFF

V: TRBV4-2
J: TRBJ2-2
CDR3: CASSLLRGINTGELFF

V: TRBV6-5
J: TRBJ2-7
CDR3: CASSYSVAGEQYF

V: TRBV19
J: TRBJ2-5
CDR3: CASRSSGGDDQYF

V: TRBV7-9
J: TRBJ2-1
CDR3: CASSLAQGEFNEQFF

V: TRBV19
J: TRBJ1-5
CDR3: CASSTPGRRAGQPQHF

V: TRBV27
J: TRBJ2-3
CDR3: CASSFRGASSDTQYF

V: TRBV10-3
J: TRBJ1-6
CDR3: CAIRGQVNSPLHF

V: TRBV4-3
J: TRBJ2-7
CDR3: CASSQEALQGEQYF

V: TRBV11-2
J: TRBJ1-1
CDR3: CASSLDQGDTEAFF

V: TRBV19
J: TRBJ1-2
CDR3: CASTGTGRAYGYTF

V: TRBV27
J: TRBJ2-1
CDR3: CASTLEGASYDEQFF

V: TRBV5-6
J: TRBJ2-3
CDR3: CASSRSQGATDTQYF

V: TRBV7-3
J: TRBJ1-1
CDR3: CASSLTGEGGTEAFF

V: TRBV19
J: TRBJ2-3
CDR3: CASSSSGTQYF

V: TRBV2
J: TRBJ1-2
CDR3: CALAPGQGVRGYTF

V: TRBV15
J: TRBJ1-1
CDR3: CATSRDWANTEAFF

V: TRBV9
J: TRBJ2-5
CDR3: CASSVRVSSGGPNQETQYF

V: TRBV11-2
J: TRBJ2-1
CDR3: CASSQAPGGGGISEQFF

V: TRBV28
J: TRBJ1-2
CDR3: CASSSPGEGARGYGYTF

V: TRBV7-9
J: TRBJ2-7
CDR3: CASSWKGGLYEQYF

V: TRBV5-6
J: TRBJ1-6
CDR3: CASSSMSQGNSPLHF

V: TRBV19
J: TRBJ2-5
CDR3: CASSIGGASGKETQYF

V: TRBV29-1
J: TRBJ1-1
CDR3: CSTALEEGTNTEAFF

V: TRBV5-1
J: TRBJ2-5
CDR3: CASSLRSRSEETQYF

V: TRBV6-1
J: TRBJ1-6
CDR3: CASSHNRDGDSPLHF

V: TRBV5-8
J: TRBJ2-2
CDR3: CASSFVGELFF

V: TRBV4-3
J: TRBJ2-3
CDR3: CASSQQAAGGRIGTDTQYF

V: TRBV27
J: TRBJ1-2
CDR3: CASSPAPDRGHYGYTF

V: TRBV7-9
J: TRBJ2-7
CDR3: CASSLVLYEQYF

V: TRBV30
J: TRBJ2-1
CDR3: CAWSVLSGRGTYTGNEQFF

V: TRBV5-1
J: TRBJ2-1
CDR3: CASSFGLAGDQFF

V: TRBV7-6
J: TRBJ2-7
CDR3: CASSLSVDRAYEQYF

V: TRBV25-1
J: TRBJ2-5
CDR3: CATTDRLKTQYF

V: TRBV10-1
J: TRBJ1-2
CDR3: CASSPFGHSNYGYTF

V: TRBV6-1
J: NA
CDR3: CASRFLGDRVYEQYF

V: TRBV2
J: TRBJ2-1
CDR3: CASRWTSGGELF

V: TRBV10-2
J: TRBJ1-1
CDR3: CASRTGTGATEAFF

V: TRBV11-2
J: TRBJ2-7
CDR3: CASQGQGESEQYF

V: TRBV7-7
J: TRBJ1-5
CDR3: CASSKRTGPDNQPQHF

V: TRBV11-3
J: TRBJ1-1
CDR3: CASSLGTGGLDTEAFF

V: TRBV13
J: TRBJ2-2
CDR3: CASSLRGDSSPNTGELFF

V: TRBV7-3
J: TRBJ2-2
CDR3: CASSLGQGLTGELFF

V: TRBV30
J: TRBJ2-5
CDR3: CAWSVLVFETQYF

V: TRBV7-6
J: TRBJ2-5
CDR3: CASKLDRGWETQYF